These T cell receptor beta chains were read from a single sample in a study of T cell responses to AZD1222 COVID-19 vaccine. Only in-frame clones appear in the TCRdb table, and some are missing; sequencing was by immunoSEQ multiplex PCR. This sample yields about 150,000 clones, of which about 92% are seen a single time; 2.5% to 4% belongs to the top ten. Material: peripheral blood, obtained 28 days after the second AZD1222 dose. The receptors come from an adult who received the AZD1222 COVID-19 vaccine. Each CDR3 is given with its conserved first and last residue. The D gene is left open where the match is weak. Clone size, where shown, is once, few, many, or a class for clones that have expanded.

CDR3: CASRPTFRRSMNTEAFF; DNA: TGTGCCAGCAGACCGACGTTTCGAAGATCCATGAACACTGAAGCTTTCTTT; D: .; V: TRBV14; size: .; J: TRBJ1-1
CDR3: CASGRTATNEKLFF; DNA: TGTGCCAGCGGGAGGACAGCAACTAATGAAAAACTGTTTTTT; D: .; V: TRBV7-2; size: .; J: TRBJ1-4
CDR3: CATMGNGGYGYTF; DNA: TGTGCCACAATGGGCAACGGGGGCTATGGCTACACCTTC; D: .; V: TRBV19; size: .; J: TRBJ1-2
CDR3: CASSQVQDYEQYF; DNA: TGTGCCAGCAGCCAAGTACAGGACTACGAGCAGTACTTC; D: .; V: TRBV14; size: .; J: TRBJ2-7
CDR3: CAISESTRTGSGYTF; DNA: TGTGCCATCAGTGAGTCGACTAGGACAGGGTCTGGCTACACCTTC; D: TRBD1; V: TRBV10-3; size: .; J: TRBJ1-2
CDR3: CASSPGQGDTEAFF; DNA: TGTGCCAGTAGTCCCGGACAGGGGGACACTGAAGCTTTCTTT; D: TRBD1; V: TRBV19; size: .; J: TRBJ1-1
CDR3: CASSYSVKPGFYEQYF; DNA: TGTGCCAGCAGTTACTCAGTCAAGCCGGGATTCTACGAGCAGTACTTC; D: .; V: TRBV6-5; size: .; J: TRBJ2-7
CDR3: CASSGPEQPQHF; DNA: TGTGCCAGCAGTGGCCCGGAGCAGCCCCAGCATTTT; D: .; V: TRBV7-9; size: .; J: TRBJ1-5
CDR3: CASSRSDRASGNTIYF; DNA: TGCGCCAGCAGCCGGTCGGACAGGGCCTCTGGAAACACCATATATTTT; D: TRBD1; V: TRBV4-3; size: .; J: TRBJ1-3
CDR3: CSVGRNTEQFF; DNA: TGCAGCGTTGGCCGGAATACTGAGCAGTTCTTC; D: .; V: TRBV29-1; size: .; J: TRBJ2-1
CDR3: CASSATGGAENYGYTF; DNA: TGTGCCAGCAGTGCTACAGGGGGCGCGGAGAACTATGGCTACACCTTC; D: TRBD1; V: TRBV2; size: once; J: TRBJ1-2
CDR3: CATSRTGKGSGQPQHF; DNA: TGTGCCACCAGCAGGACCGGTAAAGGGTCGGGTCAGCCCCAGCATTTT; D: .; V: TRBV15; size: .; J: TRBJ1-5
CDR3: CAWNPGDYEQYF; DNA: TGTGCCTGGAACCCGGGAGACTACGAGCAGTACTTC; D: .; V: TRBV30; size: .; J: TRBJ2-7
CDR3: CASRTGNQPQHF; DNA: TGTGCCAGCAGGACAGGCAATCAGCCCCAGCATTTT; D: .; V: TRBV27; size: .; J: TRBJ1-5
CDR3: CASSRGLTSSYNSPLHF; DNA: TGTGCCAGCAGTCGGGGCCTGACGAGCTCCTATAATTCACCCCTCCACTTT; D: .; V: TRBV6-6; size: .; J: TRBJ1-6
CDR3: CASSDSNSLGGYTF; DNA: TGTGCCAGCAGTGACTCGAACAGCCTTGGGGGCTACACCTTC; D: .; V: TRBV6-4; size: .; J: TRBJ1-2
CDR3: CAISSGRLNTEAFF; DNA: TGTGCCATCAGTTCGGGACGGCTGAACACTGAAGCTTTCTTT; D: .; V: TRBV10-3; size: .; J: TRBJ1-1
CDR3: CASSILGQGIANEKLFF; DNA: TGTGCCAGCAGCATCTTAGGCCAGGGTATAGCTAATGAAAAACTGTTTTTT; D: .; V: TRBV7-2; size: .; J: TRBJ1-4
CDR3: CASSEFPGADEKLFF; DNA: TGTGCCAGCAGTGAATTCCCGGGGGCCGATGAAAAACTGTTTTTT; D: .; V: TRBV2; size: .; J: TRBJ1-4
CDR3: CASSPPADYGYTF; DNA: TGTGCCAGCAGCCCCCCGGCGGACTATGGCTACACCTTC; D: .; V: TRBV7-9; size: .; J: TRBJ1-2
CDR3: CASSPPGQGAGYGYTF; DNA: TGTGCCAGCTCACCCCCCGGACAGGGGGCTGGGTATGGCTACACCTTC; D: TRBD1; V: TRBV18; size: .; J: TRBJ1-2
CDR3: CASSDRGDGYTF; DNA: TGTGCTAGCTCTGACAGGGGTGATGGCTACACCTTC; D: TRBD1; V: TRBV12-5; size: .; J: TRBJ1-2
CDR3: CASSLSGLSTEAFF; DNA: TGTGCCAGCAGTTTATCAGGGCTCTCCACTGAAGCTTTCTTT; D: .; V: TRBV27; size: .; J: TRBJ1-1
CDR3: CASGLVHFGVSQPQHF; DNA: TGTGCTAGTGGTTTGGTACATTTCGGGGTCAGTCAGCCCCAGCATTTT; D: .; V: TRBV12-5; size: .; J: TRBJ1-5
CDR3: CASSSGILNTEAFF; DNA: TGTGCCAGCAGCTCCGGGATCTTGAACACTGAAGCTTTCTTT; D: .; V: TRBV7-3; size: .; J: TRBJ1-1
CDR3: CATSRDAGAGNEKLFF; DNA: TGTGCCACCAGCAGAGATGCGGGGGCTGGTAATGAAAAACTGTTTTTT; D: .; V: TRBV15; size: .; J: TRBJ1-4
CDR3: CASSRVELRGLAGGIYNEQFF; DNA: TGTGCCAGCAGCAGGGTTGAGTTGAGGGGACTAGCGGGAGGGATTTACAATGAGCAGTTCTTC; D: TRBD2; V: TRBV2; size: .; J: TRBJ2-1
CDR3: CASSPLTGANEQFF; DNA: TGTGCCAGCAGTCCCCTGACAGGAGCCAATGAGCAGTTCTTC; D: .; V: TRBV28; size: .; J: TRBJ2-1
CDR3: CASSEAHTFDYGYTF; DNA: TGTGCCAGCAGTGAAGCGCATACTTTTGACTATGGCTACACCTTC; D: .; V: TRBV6-1; size: once; J: TRBJ1-2
CDR3: CSASRLQGMNEKLFF; DNA: TGCAGTGCTAGTCGCTTACAGGGGATGAATGAAAAACTGTTTTTT; D: TRBD1; V: TRBV20-1; size: .; J: TRBJ1-4
CDR3: CASRRDRATNTEAFF; DNA: TGTGCCAGCAGACGGGACAGGGCTACGAACACTGAAGCTTTCTTT; D: TRBD1; V: TRBV6-5; size: .; J: TRBJ1-1
CDR3: CASSLGGTQETQYF; DNA: TGCGCCAGCAGCTTGGGGGGGACACAAGAGACCCAGTACTTC; D: .; V: TRBV5-1; size: once; J: TRBJ2-5
CDR3: CASSESGTGVAQPQHF; DNA: TGTGCCAGCAGTGAGTCCGGGACAGGGGTCGCTCAGCCCCAGCATTTT; D: TRBD1; V: TRBV6-1; size: .; J: TRBJ1-5
CDR3: CASSQRGGDDYEQYF; DNA: TGTGCCAGCAGCCAACGAGGGGGGGACGACTACGAGCAGTACTTC; D: .; V: TRBV3-1/TRBV3-2; size: .; J: TRBJ2-7
CDR3: CASSPQWQGAYEQYF; DNA: TGCGCCAGCAGCCCCCAGTGGCAGGGGGCCTACGAGCAGTACTTC; D: TRBD1; V: TRBV5-1; size: .; J: TRBJ2-7
CDR3: CSVPSREGTSTDTQYF; DNA: TGCAGCGTGCCCTCCCGAGAGGGCACTAGCACAGATACGCAGTATTTT; D: .; V: TRBV29-1; size: .; J: TRBJ2-3
CDR3: CASSFRQGGAGELFF; DNA: TGTGCCAGCAGTTTTCGACAGGGAGGGGCCGGGGAGCTGTTTTTT; D: .; V: TRBV6-5; size: .; J: TRBJ2-2
CDR3: CARSSYGLGGNQPQHF; DNA: TGTGCCAGAAGCTCCTACGGACTGGGGGGCAATCAGCCCCAGCATTTT; D: .; V: TRBV5-3; size: .; J: TRBJ1-5
CDR3: CASSFDRGSEQYF; DNA: TGTGCCAGCAGTTTTGACAGGGGTAGCGAGCAGTACTTC; D: TRBD1; V: TRBV7-2; size: .; J: TRBJ2-7
CDR3: CASTNSFWGNQPQHF; DNA: TGTGCCAGCACCAACAGCTTTTGGGGCAATCAGCCCCAGCATTTT; D: .; V: TRBV19; size: .; J: TRBJ1-5
CDR3: CASSIEAVTGVVGGNEQFF; DNA: TGTGCCAGTAGTATAGAGGCGGTTACAGGGGTAGTAGGGGGCAATGAGCAGTTCTTC; D: TRBD1; V: TRBV19; size: .; J: TRBJ2-1
CDR3: CASSPYEVHEQYF; DNA: TGTGCCAGCTCACCTTATGAGGTCCACGAGCAGTACTTC; D: .; V: TRBV18; size: .; J: TRBJ2-7
CDR3: CSVGGEGQPQHF; DNA: TGCAGCGTGGGAGGGGAGGGTCAGCCCCAGCATTTT; D: .; V: TRBV29-1; size: once; J: TRBJ1-5
CDR3: CASSQEDVYGYTF; DNA: TGTGCCAGCAGCCAAGAAGATGTCTATGGCTACACCTTC; D: .; V: TRBV3-1/TRBV3-2; size: once; J: TRBJ1-2
CDR3: CASTSTLLLLNEQFF; DNA: TGTGCCAGCACCTCGACCCTTCTTCTACTCAATGAGCAGTTCTTC; D: .; V: TRBV28; size: .; J: TRBJ2-1
CDR3: CASGTGSNEQYF; DNA: TGCGCCAGCGGGACGGGGAGTAACGAGCAGTACTTC; D: .; V: TRBV10-1; size: .; J: TRBJ2-7
CDR3: CASSLVSGIANEQFF; DNA: TGTGCCAGCAGCTTGGTGAGCGGGATTGCGAATGAGCAGTTCTTC; D: TRBD2; V: TRBV5-4; size: .; J: TRBJ2-1
CDR3: CASSLGGSSYEQYF; DNA: TGTGCCAGCAGCTTAGGCGGGAGCTCCTACGAGCAGTACTTC; D: TRBD2; V: TRBV11-3; size: .; J: TRBJ2-7
CDR3: CASSPLSNTEAFF; DNA: TGTGCCAGCAGCCCCCTCTCGAACACTGAAGCTTTCTTT; D: .; V: TRBV28; size: .; J: TRBJ1-1